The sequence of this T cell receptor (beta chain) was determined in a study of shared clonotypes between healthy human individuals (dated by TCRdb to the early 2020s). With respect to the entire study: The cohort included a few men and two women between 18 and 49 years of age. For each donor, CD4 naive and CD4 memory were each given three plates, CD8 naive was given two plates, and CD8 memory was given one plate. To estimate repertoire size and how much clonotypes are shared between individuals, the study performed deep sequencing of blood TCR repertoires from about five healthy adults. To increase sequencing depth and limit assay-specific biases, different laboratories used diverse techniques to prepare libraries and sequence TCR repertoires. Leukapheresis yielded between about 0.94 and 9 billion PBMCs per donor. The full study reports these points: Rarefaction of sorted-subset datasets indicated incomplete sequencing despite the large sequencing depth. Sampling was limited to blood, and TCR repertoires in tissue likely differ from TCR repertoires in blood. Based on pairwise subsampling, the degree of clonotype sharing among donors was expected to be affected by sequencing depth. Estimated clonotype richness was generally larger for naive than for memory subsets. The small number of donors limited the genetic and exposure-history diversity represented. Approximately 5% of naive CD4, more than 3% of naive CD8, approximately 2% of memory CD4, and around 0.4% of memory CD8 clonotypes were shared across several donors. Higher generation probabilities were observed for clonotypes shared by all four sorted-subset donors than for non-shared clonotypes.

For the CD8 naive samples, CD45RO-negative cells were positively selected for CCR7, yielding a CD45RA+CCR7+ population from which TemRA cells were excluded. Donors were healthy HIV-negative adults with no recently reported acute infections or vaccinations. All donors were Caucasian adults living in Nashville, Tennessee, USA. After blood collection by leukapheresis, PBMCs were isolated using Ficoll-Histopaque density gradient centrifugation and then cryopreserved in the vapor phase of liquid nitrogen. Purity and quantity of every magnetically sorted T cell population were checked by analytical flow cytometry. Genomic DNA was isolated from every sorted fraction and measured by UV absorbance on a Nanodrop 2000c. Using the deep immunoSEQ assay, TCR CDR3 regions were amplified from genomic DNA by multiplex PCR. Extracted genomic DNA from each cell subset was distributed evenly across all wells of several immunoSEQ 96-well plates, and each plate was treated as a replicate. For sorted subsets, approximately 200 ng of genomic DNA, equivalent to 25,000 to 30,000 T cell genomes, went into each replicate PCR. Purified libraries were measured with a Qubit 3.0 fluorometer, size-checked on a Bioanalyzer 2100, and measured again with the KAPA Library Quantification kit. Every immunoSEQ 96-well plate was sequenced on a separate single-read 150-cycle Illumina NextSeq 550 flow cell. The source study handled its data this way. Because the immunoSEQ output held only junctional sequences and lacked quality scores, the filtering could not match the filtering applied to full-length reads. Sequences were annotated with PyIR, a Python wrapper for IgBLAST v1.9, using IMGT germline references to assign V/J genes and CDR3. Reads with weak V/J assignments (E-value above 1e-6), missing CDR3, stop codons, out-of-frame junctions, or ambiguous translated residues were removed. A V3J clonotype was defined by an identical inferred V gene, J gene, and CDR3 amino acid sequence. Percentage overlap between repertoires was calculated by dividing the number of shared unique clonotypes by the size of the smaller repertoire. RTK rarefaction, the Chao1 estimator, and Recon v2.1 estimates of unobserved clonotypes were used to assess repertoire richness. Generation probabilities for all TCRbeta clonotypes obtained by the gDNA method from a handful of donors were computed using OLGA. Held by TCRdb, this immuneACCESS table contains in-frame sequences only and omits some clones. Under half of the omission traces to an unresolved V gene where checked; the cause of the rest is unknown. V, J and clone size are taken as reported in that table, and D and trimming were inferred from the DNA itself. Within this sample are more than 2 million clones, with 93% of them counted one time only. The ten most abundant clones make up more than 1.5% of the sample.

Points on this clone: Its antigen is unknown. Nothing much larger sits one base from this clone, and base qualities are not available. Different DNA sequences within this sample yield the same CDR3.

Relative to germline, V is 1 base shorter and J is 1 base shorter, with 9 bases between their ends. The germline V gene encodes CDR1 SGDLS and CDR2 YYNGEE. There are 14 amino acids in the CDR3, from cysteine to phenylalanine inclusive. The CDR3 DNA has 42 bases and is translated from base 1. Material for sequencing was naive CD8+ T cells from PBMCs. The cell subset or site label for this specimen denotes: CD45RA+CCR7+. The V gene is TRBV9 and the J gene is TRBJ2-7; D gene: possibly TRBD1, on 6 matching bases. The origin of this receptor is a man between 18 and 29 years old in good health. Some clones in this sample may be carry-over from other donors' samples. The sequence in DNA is TGTGCCAGCAGCGTATCAGGGGTATCCTACGAGCAGTACTTC. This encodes CASSVSGVSYEQYF.